This TCR beta chain was obtained from a study of shared clonotypes between healthy human individuals. Notes on the study in general: Naive subsets generally exceeded memory subsets in estimated richness.

Unmatched junction bases numbered 3, after V lost 6 bases and J lost 2 bases. This CDR3 is built from 13 residues. Germline CDR1 reads MNHEY; CDR2 reads SVGAGI. Generated by immunoSEQ multiplex PCR, the TCRdb table keeps only in-frame clones and is missing some. Seen here are 2 million to 3 million clones, roughly 93% observed once, and the top ten hold 0.36%. In this sample, this clone turned up once. Its antigen is not known. The material sequenced was naive CD4+ T cells from PBMCs. The sample's subset: CD45RA+ positively selected. The source is a man in his late teens or twenties in good health. Some clones in this sample may be carry-over from other donors' samples. This sequence joins TRBV6-5 and TRBJ2-7; TRBD1 matches at 8 bases. In DNA, the CDR3 is TGTGCCAGCAGGCAACAGGGGGCCTACGAGCAGTACTTC. Translated: CASRQQGAYEQYF.